Given below is one T cell receptor (beta chain) in context. Its antigen is not known. This record comes from a study of cytomegalovirus exposure and HLA in healthy donors. The PCR employed 60 Vbeta primers together with 13 Jbeta primers. Data came from immunoSEQ multiplex PCR; TCRdb stores just in-frame clones and leaves some out. This table has fewer than 100,000 clones, around 80% appearing once. Study outcomes and limitations: A classifier reportedly called cytomegalovirus status with high sensitivity and specificity.

The CDR3 is made up of 13 amino acids. Per the germline V gene, CDR1 is MDHEN and CDR2 is SYDVKM. Trimming took off 5 bases at V and 4 bases at J, with 11 bases between the two ends. This receptor was obtained from a male donor in good health and CMV-seropositive. This chain joins TRBV28 and TRBJ1-2; no definite D call. Sequenced input: PBMCs. The CDR3 nucleotides read TGTGCCAGCAGTCCAACAGATCTCTATGGCTACACCTTC. Residues: CASSPTDLYGYTF.